The clone carrying this T cell receptor beta chain was counted a single time. Its matching antigen is unknown. Treatment defined: roughly 11-day PBMC culture with coronavirus spike peptide pools or control peptides (ViraFEST assay). Before Alpha, Beta and Delta appeared in the US, convalescents tested positive (March–December 2020). PBMC cultures, at a few million cells per well, received roughly 10 IU/ml IL-2 and roughly 9.4 ug/ml peptide pools. The sample comes from a study of vaccination and CD4 T cells after COVID-19. Sequencing of DNA taken from cultured CD4+ T cells relied on the Oncomine TCR Beta short-read assay. MiXCR, run by TCRdb on the PCR reads, gives a single entry per CDR3 protein. Of approximately 15,000 distinct CDR3 sequences listed, about 53% are singletons. The trim removed 4 bases at V and 0 bases at J, leaving 21 bases unmatched. The CDR3 has 22 residues. Germline V CDR1 and CDR2: MNHNS, SASEGT.

Study-wide results and caveats: Convalescent patients gained a median 86.3% of their reactive clones only post-vaccination. Median counts of SARS-CoV-2-reactive clonotypes increased from about 20 to 38; this difference was not significant.

This sequence was found in a human donor who had recovered from COVID-19. The chain couples TRBV6-1 to TRBJ2-4; TRBD1 matches 10 bases. This specimen consisted of CD4+ T cells from blood, cultured in vitro, obtained before SARS-CoV-2 vaccination. CDR3 sequence (DNA): TGTGCCAGCAGTGGCGGGACAGGGGTTCTCGACCCTGTAGCCCTAGCCAAAAACATTCAGTACTTC. This codes for CASSGGTGVLDPVALAKNIQYF.